The 18 T cell receptor beta chains given below trace back to one sample, sequenced in a study of blood T cell repertoires in COVID-19. Method: immunoSEQ multiplex PCR; TCRdb's copy keeps in-frame clones and lacks some. The sample yields roughly 190,000 clones, approximately 87% seen once. Sequencing was performed on peripheral blood. The receptors come from a man aged 18 to 35 with active or convalescent COVID-19.

This clone was found a few times. V usage is TRBV2 and J usage is TRBJ1-1, with D hard to call. CDR3 length: 13 residues. Germline values: CDR1 SNHLY, CDR2 FYNNEI. Trimming took 2 bases from V and 3 from J, leaving 7 bases between them. CDR3 amino acids: CASSENTYTEAFF. In DNA form, the CDR3 reads TGTGCCAGCAGTGAAAACACATACACTGAAGCTTTCTTT.

The chain is built from TRBV7-9 and TRBJ1-2, with unresolved D. V was clipped by 5 bases and J by 6 bases, with 16 bases between them. CDR1 SEHNR and CDR2 FQNEAQ come from the germline V gene (reference sequence). The CDR3 is made up of 14 amino acids. CDR3 loop: CASSKTPIMDGYTF. The CDR3 DNA sequence: TGTGCCAGCAGCAAAACCCCTATTATGGATGGCTACACCTTC.

DNA for the CDR3: TGTGCCAGTACCCTAATACAGGGGCATCAGCCCCAGCATTTT. Translating it yields CASTLIQGHQPQHF. The gene calls are TRBV19 and TRBJ1-5; 7 bases match TRBD1. The CDR3 has 14 residues. V was pared by 7 bases and J by 5 bases, with 8 bases of the junction left unmatched. Looked up from germline, CDR1 is LNHDA and CDR2 is SQIVND (reference sequence).

This clone has a handful of counts. V usage is TRBV7-2 and J usage is TRBJ2-2, with 9 nucleotides matching TRBD1. In germline, CDR1 is SGHTA, CDR2 FQGNSA. V lost 4 bases, J lost 0 bases, and 3 bases stayed unmatched. CDR3 length: 16 amino acids. DNA for the CDR3: TGTGCCAGCAGCTCTCGGACAGGGGCGAACACCGGGGAGCTGTTTTTT. Protein sequence: CASSSRTGANTGELFF.

This clone was detected only once. The V call is TRBV24-1, the J call TRBJ2-3; 9 bases are shared with TRBD2. CDR3 length: 14 residues. Germline CDR1 reads KGHDR; CDR2 reads SFDVKD. After removal of 9 bases from V and 2 bases from J, the junction contained 5 bases not matched to a gene. The CDR3 spells CATQSGGPTDTQYF. Here the CDR3 DNA reads TGTGCCACCCAAAGCGGGGGGCCCACAGATACGCAGTATTTT.

This chain links TRBV19 with TRBJ2-1; TRBD2 matches at 8 bases. The CDR3 runs to 15 residues. V lost 6 bases to trimming and J lost 1 base; unmatched junction nucleotides: 5. Germline loops: CDR1 LNHDA, CDR2 SQIVND (reference sequence). The CDR3 reads CASRESGGSYNEQFF. The DNA of the CDR3 is TGTGCCAGTAGAGAAAGCGGGGGATCCTACAATGAGCAGTTCTTC.

V is TRBV28 and J is TRBJ1-1; 7 bases agree with TRBD1. V was pared by 5 bases and J by 5 bases, with 11 bases of the junction left unmatched. Germline V gives CDR1 MDHEN, CDR2 SYDVKM. The CDR3 contains 15 residues. The CDR3 region is CASSNMTGWHTEAFF. The CDR3 nucleotides read TGTGCCAGCAGTAACATGACAGGGTGGCATACTGAAGCTTTCTTT.

This clone has just a few counts. The chain couples TRBV19 to TRBJ2-1, with 9 bases aligning to TRBD1. Per germline, CDR1 LNHDA and CDR2 SQIVND (reference sequence). V dropped 3 bases and J dropped 0; count of bases not matched to a gene: 6. This CDR3 comprises 17 residues. The CDR3 nucleotides read TGTGCCAGTAGTATGGGGACAGGGCCGAGCTCCTACAATGAGCAGTTCTTC. Translated: CASSMGTGPSSYNEQFF.

V and J are TRBV2 and TRBJ1-1; TRBD1 aligns across 8 bases. CDR1 and CDR2 (germline): SNHLY, FYNNEI. This CDR3 spans 14 amino acids. Germline trimming cut 5 bases from V and 5 bases from J; bases unmatched to any gene: 7. The CDR3 nucleotides are TGTGCCAGCAGTACTTGGACAGGGATAACTGAAGCTTTCTTT. The encoded protein is CASSTWTGITEAFF.

Only one count was recorded for this clone. The DNA for the CDR3 is TGTGCCAGCAGCTTAGTGCGCTCGAACACTGAAGCTTTCTTT. Amino acids: CASSLVRSNTEAFF. The chain is built from TRBV11-3 and TRBJ1-1; D gene unclear. With 1 base removed from V and 1 base from J, the gap between germline ends came to 7 bases. CDR3 length: 14 residues. Per germline, CDR1 SGHNT and CDR2 YENEEA.

The CDR3 DNA reads as TGTGCCAGCAGTTACGGACTTTCGATCGCCCATGGCTACACCTTC. It translates to CASSYGLSIAHGYTF. The rearrangement joins TRBV6-2 or TRBV6-3 to TRBJ1-2, with D hard to call. The V end was cut by 2 bases, the J end by 6 bases, with 16 bases between. Germline CDR1 MNHEY, CDR2 SVGEGT. This CDR3 spans 15 amino acids.

A single count supports this clone. The chain joins TRBV3-1 (or the pseudogene TRBV3-2) to TRBJ1-1, with D possibly being TRBD1 (5 bases). The CDR3 has 15 residues. V lost 1 base and J lost 1, with 10 bases in between. Germline CDR1 is LGHDT and CDR2 is YNNKEL (reference sequence). The CDR3 spells CASSQGAGKNTEAFF. For the CDR3, the DNA is TGTGCCAGCAGCCAAGGCGCAGGGAAGAACACTGAAGCTTTCTTT.

The V call is TRBV7-8, the J call TRBJ2-4; TRBD1 aligns across 7 bases. Germline V CDR1 and CDR2: SGHVS, FQNEAQ. The trim removed 5 bases at V and 1 base at J, leaving 11 bases unmatched. This CDR3 comprises 17 residues. For the CDR3, the DNA is TGTGCCAGCAGCCAGACAGGGCCAACGGAGGCCAAAAACATTCAGTACTTC. As protein: CASSQTGPTEAKNIQYF.

This clone was observed once. The chain recombines TRBV6-2 or TRBV6-3 with TRBJ1-5; D is unclear. Germline values: CDR1 MNHEY, CDR2 SVGEGT. Trimming pared 2 bases from V and 7 bases from J, leaving 12 bases between. The CDR3 consists of 14 residues. The DNA of the CDR3 is TGTGCCAGCAGTTACCGAGCCCCAAGCCAGCCCCAGCATTTT. Its protein product is CASSYRAPSQPQHF.

J is TRBJ2-1 and V is TRBV7-8; 7 bases line up with TRBD2. Germline-derived CDR1 and CDR2 are SGHVS and FQNEAQ. The J segment lost 6 bases and the V segment lost 5 bases, leaving 19 bases of the junction unmatched. This CDR3 is 18 amino acids long. CDR3 nucleotides: TGTGCCAGCAGCCCCCAGCCAGTGGCTAGCGGCCGAGTCAATGAGCAGTTCTTC. It is translated as CASSPQPVASGRVNEQFF.

J is TRBJ2-5 and V is TRBV9; 7 bases fit TRBD2. V was clipped by 0 bases and J by 5 bases; unmatched bases: 4. Germline V gives CDR1 SGDLS, CDR2 YYNGEE. The CDR3 is 14 amino acids. This chain's CDR3 is CASSVDGRWETQYF. DNA for the CDR3: TGTGCCAGCAGCGTAGACGGGAGGTGGGAGACCCAGTACTTC.

V gene TRBV9 combines with J gene TRBJ2-5; weak D call: TRBD2 (5 bases). V was trimmed by 4 bases and J by 7 bases, leaving 14 bases between them. Germline CDR1 is SGDLS and CDR2 is YYNGEE. The CDR3 is 13 residues long. The CDR3 loop reads CASSQSTAGTQYF. CDR3 bases: TGTGCCAGCAGCCAATCGACGGCGGGGACCCAGTACTTC.

This chain connects TRBV6-4 to TRBJ2-2, with D hard to call. The CDR3 loop spans 13 amino acids. V lost 0 bases to trimming and J lost 7 bases, with 6 bases between them. The germline gives CDR1 MRHNA, CDR2 SNTAGT. The CDR3 sequence is CASSDSPSGELFF. The CDR3 DNA reads TGTGCCAGCAGTGACTCGCCCAGCGGGGAGCTGTTTTTT.